The TCR beta chain under discussion was sequenced for a study of pediatric ulcerative colitis. Findings and caveats of the study: Compared with controls, ulcerative colitis showed greater blood-rectum clone sharing.

Up to 500,000 reads were sequenced per sample. This table comes from immunoSEQ multiplex PCR, and its TCRdb copy is limited to in-frame clones, with some not included. Among about 36,000 clones listed, around four fifths were seen once. This clone was counted once. The antigen remains undetermined. The CDR3 length is 13 residues. V was clipped by 7 bases and J by 0 bases, with 9 bases between them. In germline, CDR1 is MRHNA, CDR2 SNTAGT. Rectal tissue came from one to two pinch biopsies taken at colonoscopy. This clonotype was sampled from a boy aged 5-17 years with moderate ulcerative colitis. The chain recombines TRBV6-4 with TRBJ1-1; D unclear. Sequenced material: gut tissue. In DNA, the CDR3 is TGTGCCAGCATGAGCGAAATGAACACTGAAGCTTTCTTT. Translated, it gives CASMSEMNTEAFF.